This T cell receptor (beta chain) was sequenced in a study of regulatory T cells in long-lasting Graves disease. Libraries of TCR beta came from iRepertoire HTBI primers plus Arm-PCR of CDR3 regions. TCRdb reprocessed the multiplex PCR reads with MiXCR, giving one entry per CDR3 protein. The sample carries roughly 400,000 distinct CDR3 sequences, around 20% recorded once. As to time point: persistent/refractory GD, antithyroid drugs over 5 years with positive TRAb. Following extraction of RNA from PBMCs, that RNA was used to make the TCR library. EDTA tubes received approximately 9 milliliters of drawn peripheral blood. V shed 5 bases, J shed 0 bases, and the junction held 6 bases outside the gene matches. This CDR3 is built from 15 residues. The germline V gene has CDR1 DFQATT and CDR2 SNEGSKA (reference sequence). Study-level results: Persistent disease exhibited a predilection for TRBV28, TRBJ1-2 and TRBJ2-5. Newly diagnosed Graves' patients exceeded persistent ones in TCR diversity.

This clonotype came up many times. Its antigen is unidentified. This chain connects TRBV20-1 to TRBJ1-2; 10 nucleotides align to TRBD1. The sequences come from peripheral blood mononuclear cells (PBMCs), collected when the disease was refractory, from a patient treated with antithyroid drugs. The clonotype originates from a female donor with Graves disease. CDR3 DNA sequence: TGCAGTGCTCCGCGGACAGGGGGATCTAACTATGGCTACACCTTC. This sequence encodes CSAPRTGGSNYGYTF.